This T cell receptor beta chain comes out of a study of control samples from healthy donors and cancer patients. The V end was cut by 3 bases, the J end by 0 bases, with 17 bases between. Germline lookup yields CDR1 SEHNR and CDR2 FQNEAQ (reference sequence). CDR3 length: 17 amino acids. Only in-frame clones appear in the TCRdb table, and some are missing; sequencing was by immunoSEQ multiplex PCR. Here the sample spans some 120,000 clones, approximately 90% being singletons. The V gene is TRBV7-9, the J gene TRBJ1-1; D unclear. This TCR came from a woman aged 18-29 years in good health. The sample taken for sequencing was blood. CDR3 sequence reads: CASSFTLPVPMNTEAFF. Here the CDR3 DNA reads TGTGCCAGCAGCTTTACTCTTCCGGTCCCAATGAACACTGAAGCTTTCTTT.